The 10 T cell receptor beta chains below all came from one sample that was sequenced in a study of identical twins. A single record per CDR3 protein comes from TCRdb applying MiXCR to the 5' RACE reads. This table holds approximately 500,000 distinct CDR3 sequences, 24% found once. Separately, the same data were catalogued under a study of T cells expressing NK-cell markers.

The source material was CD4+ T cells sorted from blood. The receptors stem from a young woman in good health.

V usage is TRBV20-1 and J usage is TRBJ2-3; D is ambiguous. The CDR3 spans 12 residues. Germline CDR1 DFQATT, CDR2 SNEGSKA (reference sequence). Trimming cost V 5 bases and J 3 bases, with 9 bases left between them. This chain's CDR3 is CSALEMTDTQYF. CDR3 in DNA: TGCAGTGCTCTTGAAATGACAGATACGCAGTATTTT.

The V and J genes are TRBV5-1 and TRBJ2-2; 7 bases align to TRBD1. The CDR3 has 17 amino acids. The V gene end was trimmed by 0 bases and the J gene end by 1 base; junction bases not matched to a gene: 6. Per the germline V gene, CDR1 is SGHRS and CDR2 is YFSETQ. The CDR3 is CASSLGDSSLNTGELFF. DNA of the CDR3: TGCGCCAGCAGCTTGGGGGACAGCTCATTGAACACCGGGGAGCTGTTTTTT.

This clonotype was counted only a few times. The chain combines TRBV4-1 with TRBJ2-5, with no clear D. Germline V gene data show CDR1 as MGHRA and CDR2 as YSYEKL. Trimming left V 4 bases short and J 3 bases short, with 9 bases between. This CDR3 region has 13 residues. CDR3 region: CASSLWTEETQYF. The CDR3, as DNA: TGCGCCAGCAGCCTCTGGACGGAAGAGACCCAGTACTTC.

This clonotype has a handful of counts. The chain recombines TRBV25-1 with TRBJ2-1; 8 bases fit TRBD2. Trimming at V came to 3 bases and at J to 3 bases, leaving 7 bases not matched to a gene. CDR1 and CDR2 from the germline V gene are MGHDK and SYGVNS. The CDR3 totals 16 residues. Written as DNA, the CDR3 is TGTGCCAGCAGTGAGCACCTAGCGGGTCTCTACAATGAGCAGTTCTTC. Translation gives CASSEHLAGLYNEQFF.

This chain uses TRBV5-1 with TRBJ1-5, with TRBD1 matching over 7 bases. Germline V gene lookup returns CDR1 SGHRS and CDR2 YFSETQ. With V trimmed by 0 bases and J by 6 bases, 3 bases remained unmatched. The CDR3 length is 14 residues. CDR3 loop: CASSLAAGGQPQHF. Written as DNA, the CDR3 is TGCGCCAGCAGCTTGGCGGCAGGGGGTCAGCCCCAGCATTTT.

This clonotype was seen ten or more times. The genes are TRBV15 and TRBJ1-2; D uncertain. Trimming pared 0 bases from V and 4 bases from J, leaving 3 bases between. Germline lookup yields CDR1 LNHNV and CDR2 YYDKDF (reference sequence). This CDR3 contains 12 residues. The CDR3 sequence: CATSRDAYGYTF. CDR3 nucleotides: TGTGCCACCAGCAGAGATGCCTATGGCTACACCTTC.

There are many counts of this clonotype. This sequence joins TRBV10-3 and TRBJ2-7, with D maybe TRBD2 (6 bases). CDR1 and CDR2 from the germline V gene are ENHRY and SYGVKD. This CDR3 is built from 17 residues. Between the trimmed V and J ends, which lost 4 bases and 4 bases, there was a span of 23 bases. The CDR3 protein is CAISVPSSGGRGYEQYF. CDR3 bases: TGTGCCATCAGTGTCCCGAGCAGTGGAGGGAGAGGGTACGAGCAGTACTTC.

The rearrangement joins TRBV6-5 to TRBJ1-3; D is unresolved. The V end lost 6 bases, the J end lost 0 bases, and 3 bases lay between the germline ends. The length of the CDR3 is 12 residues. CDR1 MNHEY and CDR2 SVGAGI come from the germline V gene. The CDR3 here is CASRNSGNTIYF. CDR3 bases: TGTGCCAGCAGGAACTCTGGAAACACCATATATTTT.

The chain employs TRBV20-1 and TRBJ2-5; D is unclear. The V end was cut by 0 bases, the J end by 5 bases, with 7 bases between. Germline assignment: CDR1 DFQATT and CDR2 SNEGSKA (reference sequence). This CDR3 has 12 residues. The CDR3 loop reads CSARDTAETQYF. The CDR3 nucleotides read TGCAGTGCTAGAGACACAGCTGAGACCCAGTACTTC.

Here the CDR3 reads CASSQAGDSYNSPLHF. CDR3 coding DNA: TGTGCCAGCAGCCAAGCGGGGGACAGCTATAATTCACCCCTCCACTTT. The chain uses TRBV4-2 and TRBJ1-6, with TRBD1 matching 7 bases. CDR1 and CDR2 (germline): LGHNA, YNFKEQ. The CDR3 extends over 16 amino acids. The V gene end was trimmed by 1 base and the J gene end by 3 bases; junction bases not matched to a gene: 3.